Listed below are T cell receptor beta chains from one sample, sequenced in a study of Tregs in tolerant kidney transplant recipients. Clones were read by immunoSEQ multiplex PCR, and TCRdb kept only the in-frame ones, dropping some. This sample has 95,000 to 120,000 clones; nearly 90% occur once, and the top ten carry more than 0.3%. Specimen: CD4+ T cells from blood, collected before the transplant. Receptor source: a human donor who received a combined kidney and bone marrow transplant. The conserved cysteine and the conserved F or W are not part of the CDR3 here. Each record gives: J gene, V gene, clone size, CDR3 protein. Part of the rows lack a size; the others show once, few, many or a class for expanded clones.

TRBJ2-1 | TRBV5-4 | . | ASSLAAGGAYNEQF
TRBJ2-1 | TRBV10-3 | . | AISGGNLAEQF
TRBJ2-3 | TRBV29-1 | . | SVERDYTDTQY
TRBJ1-6 | TRBV6-6 | . | ASTTKTVYNSPLH
TRBJ2-7 | TRBV28 | . | ASSRMDSSYEQY
TRBJ2-3 | TRBV9 | . | ASSVDLALSTDTQY
TRBJ2-6 | TRBV7-2 | . | ASKTGLRATGANVLT
TRBJ2-3 | TRBV2 | . | ASRVGLAGGTDTQY
TRBJ2-1 | TRBV5-1 | . | ASSFGLLFSSYNEQF
TRBJ1-5 | TRBV27 | once | ASSSRPPYSNQPQH
TRBJ2-1 | TRBV4-2 | . | ASSPTTQVDRAGNEQF
TRBJ2-1 | TRBV6-5 | . | ASLGSGESYNEQF
TRBJ1-3 | TRBV5-4 | . | ASSVGQPSGNTIY
TRBJ2-3 | TRBV28 | . | ASSEYRGLTDTQY
TRBJ1-3 | TRBV30 | once | AWRAGTSSGNTIY
TRBJ2-5 | TRBV7-9 | . | ASTRQGAQETQY
TRBJ1-1 | TRBV11-2 | . | ASSPRTEHTEAF
TRBJ2-5 | TRBV18 | . | ASSDGTSIETQY
TRBJ2-5 | TRBV11-2 | once | ASSLVSVYQTQY
TRBJ2-3 | TRBV7-9 | . | ASSQRTGVTDTQY
TRBJ1-1 | TRBV2 | . | ASALPGKTEAF
TRBJ1-5 | TRBV5-1 | . | ASSLGQDNQPQH
TRBJ2-5 | TRBV28 | . | ASSWGGHYQETQY
TRBJ2-1 | TRBV9 | . | ASSVGRGSYNEQF
TRBJ1-1 | TRBV9 | few | ASSVAQKNTEAF
TRBJ2-7 | TRBV28 | few | ASSPWGTGSYEQY
TRBJ1-4 | TRBV25-1 | once | ASSEGGTGEKLF
TRBJ1-4 | TRBV19 | . | ASREVFGEKLF
TRBJ2-3 | TRBV2 | . | ASRLAGGSTDTQY
TRBJ2-1 | TRBV10-1 | . | ASSESRGGNEQF
TRBJ2-1 | TRBV14 | . | ASSPYRGAYNEQF
TRBJ1-5 | TRBV6-6 | . | ASSYPGQPQH
TRBJ2-1 | TRBV29-1 | . | SVVPGTSGGAYNEQF
TRBJ1-4 | TRBV7-8 | . | ASSLSSLTNNEKLF
TRBJ2-1 | TRBV10-3 | . | AISEVQLSSYNEQF
TRBJ2-1 | TRBV9 | . | ASSSGLARTYNEQF
TRBJ2-7 | TRBV28 | once | ASSSSGTSSYEQY
TRBJ2-1 | TRBV7-2 | . | ASSSSAGYNEQF
TRBJ2-3 | TRBV13 | . | ASSLAGSGGTDTQY
. | TRBV27 | . | ASSRNYEQY
TRBJ1-5 | TRBV6-6 | . | ASSTTGGNQPQH
TRBJ1-2 | TRBV10-3 | . | AISDLGAGYGYT
TRBJ1-2 | TRBV5-6 | . | ASSFRGMDGYT
TRBJ2-7 | TRBV5-6 | . | ASSPRGALHSYEQY
TRBJ2-7 | TRBV11-2 | . | ASSPTGGSGRNEQY
TRBJ2-7 | TRBV27 | . | ASSTGHHYEQY